The sample holds a few counts of the clone carrying this TCR beta chain. This entry comes from a study of T cells in Graves' hyperthyroidism and ophthalmopathy. The CDR3 length is 12 residues. Per germline, CDR1 SGHDT and CDR2 YYEEEE. V was pared by 0 bases and J by 6 bases, with 7 bases between. Amplification of TCR beta CDR3 regions used RNA as the template. With the HTBI primer set, the TCR CDR3 went through a first round of RT-PCR. TCRdb passed the multiplex PCR reads through MiXCR, listing each CDR3 protein once. The sample includes approximately 430,000 distinct CDR3 sequences, over 12% of them seen just once.

V usage is TRBV5-6 and J usage is TRBJ2-7; D uncertain. This sequence was found in a man in his late teens or twenties with Graves' ophthalmopathy. Sample: blood. In nucleotides, the CDR3 is TGTGCCAGCAGCTTGGAGGATCTCGAGCAGTACTTC. Its translation is CASSLEDLEQYF.